Below, one TCR beta chain is given with its context. A few counts support this clonotype. Its cognate antigen has yet to be identified. Base qualities are not at hand, and no much larger clone is one base apart. The CDR3 goes from the cysteine to the phenylalanine over 13 residues. Just the 39-base CDR3 DNA is kept, in frame starting at base 1. Taken from the germline V gene, the CDR1 and CDR2 loops are SGHTA and FQGNSA. The germline V and J ends show losses of 7 bases and 6 bases respectively, and no gene match explains 4 bases of the junction. The data were obtained in a study of T-cell reconstitution after alpha-beta-depleted transplantation in children (dated by TCRdb to the mid-2010s). Turning to the overall study: Using TCR repertoire profiling, the study quantitatively followed how T-cell immune reconstitution unfolded in children after TCRalphabeta/CD19-depleted allogeneic hematopoietic cell transplantation.

The protocol used for the library was PCR. The instrument was an Illumina HiSeq 2500. Molecular barcoding was employed in the preparation of TCR libraries, with unique molecular identifiers being used to normalize TCRbeta repertoire quantification. Through fastp at Q25 and MiXCR, TCRdb rebuilt clones from the public reads, retaining in-frame beta chains. A single entry per CDR3 protein holds the most common genes and DNA from its merged rows. The sample profile shows around 200,000 distinct CDR3 sequences; about 6.4% of them were found once. The ten largest clones capture 3% to 3.5% of the sample. The input for sequencing was PBMCs from the stem cell graft donor, taken from the stem cell graft. The sequence derives from a human donor who donated a stem cell graft to a child with Wiskott-Aldrich syndrome. The rearranged segments are TRBV7-2 and TRBJ2-1, and 9 junctional nucleotides match TRBD2. The nucleotide sequence reads TGTGCCAGCATCCCTAGCGGGGTCAATGAGCAGTTCTTC. Translated, this is CASIPSGVNEQFF.